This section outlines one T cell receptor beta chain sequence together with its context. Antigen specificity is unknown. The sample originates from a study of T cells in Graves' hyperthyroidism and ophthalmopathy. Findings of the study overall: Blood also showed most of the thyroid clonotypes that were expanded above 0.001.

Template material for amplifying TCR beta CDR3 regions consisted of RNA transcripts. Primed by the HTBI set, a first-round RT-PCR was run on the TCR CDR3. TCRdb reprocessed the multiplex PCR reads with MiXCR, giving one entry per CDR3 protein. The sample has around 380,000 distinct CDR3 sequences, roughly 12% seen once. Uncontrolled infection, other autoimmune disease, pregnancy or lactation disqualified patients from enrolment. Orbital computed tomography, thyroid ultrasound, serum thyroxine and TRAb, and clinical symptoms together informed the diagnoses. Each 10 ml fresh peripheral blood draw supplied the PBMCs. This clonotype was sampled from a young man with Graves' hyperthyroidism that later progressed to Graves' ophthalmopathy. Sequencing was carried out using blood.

This chain's CDR3 is CASSLTGGVDTQYF. The CDR3 bases are TGTGCCAGCAGCTTAACGGGGGGTGTAGATACGCAGTATTTT. The chain is built from TRBV11-3 and TRBJ2-3; TRBD2 matches 7 bases. The germline V gene has CDR1 SGHNT and CDR2 YENEEA. The CDR3 has 14 residues. The ends lost 2 bases at V and 5 bases at J; junction bases unmatched: 4.